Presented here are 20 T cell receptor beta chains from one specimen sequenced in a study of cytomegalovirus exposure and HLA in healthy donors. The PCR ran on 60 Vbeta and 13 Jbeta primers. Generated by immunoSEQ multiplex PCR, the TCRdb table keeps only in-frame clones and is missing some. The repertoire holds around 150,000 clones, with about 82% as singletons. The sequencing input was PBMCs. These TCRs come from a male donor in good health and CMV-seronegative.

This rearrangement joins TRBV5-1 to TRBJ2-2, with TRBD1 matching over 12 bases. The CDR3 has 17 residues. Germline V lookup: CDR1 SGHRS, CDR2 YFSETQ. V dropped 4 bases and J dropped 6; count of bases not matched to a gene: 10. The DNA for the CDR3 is TGCGCCAGCAGCCCAACCCCGGGACAGGGGGCCGCCGGGGAGCTGTTTTTT. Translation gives CASSPTPGQGAAGELFF. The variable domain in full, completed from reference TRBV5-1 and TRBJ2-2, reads KAGVTQTPRYLIKTRGQQVTLSCSPISGHRSVSWYQQTPGQGLQFLFEYFSETQRNKGNFPGRFSGRQFSNSRSEMNVSTLELGDSALYLCASSPTPGQGAAGELFFGEGSRLTVL.

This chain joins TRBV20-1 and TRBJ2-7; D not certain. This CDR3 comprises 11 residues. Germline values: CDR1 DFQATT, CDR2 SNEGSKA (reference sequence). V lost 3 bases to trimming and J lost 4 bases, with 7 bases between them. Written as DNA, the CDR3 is TGCAGTGCTAGTCTTTTTTACGAGCAGTACTTC. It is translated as CSASLFYEQYF.

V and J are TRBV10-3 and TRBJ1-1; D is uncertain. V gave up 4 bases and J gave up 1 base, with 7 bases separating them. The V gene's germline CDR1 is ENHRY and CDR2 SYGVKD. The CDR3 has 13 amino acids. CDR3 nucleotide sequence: TGTGCCATCAGTGCGGGAGGGAACACTGAAGCTTTCTTT. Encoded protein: CAISAGGNTEAFF.

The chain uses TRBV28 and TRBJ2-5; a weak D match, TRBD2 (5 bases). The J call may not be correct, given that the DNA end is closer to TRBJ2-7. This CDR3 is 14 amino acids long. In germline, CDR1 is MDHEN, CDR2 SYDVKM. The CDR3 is CASSASPGNYEQYF. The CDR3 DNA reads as TGTGCCAGCAGCGCGTCCCCCGGGAACTACGAGCAGTACTTC.

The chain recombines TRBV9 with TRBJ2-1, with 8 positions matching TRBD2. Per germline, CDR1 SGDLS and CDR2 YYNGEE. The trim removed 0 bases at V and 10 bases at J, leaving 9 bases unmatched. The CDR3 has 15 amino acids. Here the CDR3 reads CASSVVSGNPREQFF. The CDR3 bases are TGTGCCAGCAGCGTAGTTAGCGGGAACCCGCGGGAGCAGTTCTTC.

As DNA, the CDR3 is TGTGCCAGCAGTGACTATAACTCCTACGAGCAGTACTTC. Its protein product is CASSDYNSYEQYF. The J gene is TRBJ2-7, the V gene TRBV28, with a weak D call TRBD2 (5 bases). CDR3 size: 13 residues. From germline, CDR1 is MDHEN and CDR2 SYDVKM. Trimming left V 5 bases short and J 0 bases short, with 8 bases between.

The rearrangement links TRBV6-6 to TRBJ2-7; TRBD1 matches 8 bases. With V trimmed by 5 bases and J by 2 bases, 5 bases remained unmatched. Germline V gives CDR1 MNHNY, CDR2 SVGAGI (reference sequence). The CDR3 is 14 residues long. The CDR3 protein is CASSNRDRTYEQYF. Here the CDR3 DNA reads TGTGCCAGCAGTAACCGGGACAGGACCTACGAGCAGTACTTC.

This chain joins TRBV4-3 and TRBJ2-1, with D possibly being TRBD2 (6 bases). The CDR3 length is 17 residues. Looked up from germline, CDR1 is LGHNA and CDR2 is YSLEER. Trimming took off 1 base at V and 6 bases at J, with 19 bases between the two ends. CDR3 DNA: TGCGCCAGCAGCCAAGCCCGGGACTTTGGCCCTCCCAATGAGCAGTTCTTC. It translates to CASSQARDFGPPNEQFF.

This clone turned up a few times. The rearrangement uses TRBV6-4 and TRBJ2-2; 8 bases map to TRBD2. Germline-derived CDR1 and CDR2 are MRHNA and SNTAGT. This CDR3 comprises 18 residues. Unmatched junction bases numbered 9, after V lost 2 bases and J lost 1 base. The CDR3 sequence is CASSDGDSGAMNTGELFF. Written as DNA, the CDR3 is TGTGCCAGCAGTGACGGAGATAGCGGGGCCATGAACACCGGGGAGCTGTTTTTT.

This CDR3 reads CASSPWTSGDNEQFF. CDR3 in DNA: TGTGCCAGCAGCCCCTGGACTAGCGGGGACAATGAGCAGTTCTTC. This chain links TRBV5-6 with TRBJ2-1, with 12 bases identical to TRBD2. CDR3 length equals 15 residues. Germline loops: CDR1 SGHDT, CDR2 YYEEEE. V gave up 4 bases and J gave up 5 bases; unmatched junction bases: 4.

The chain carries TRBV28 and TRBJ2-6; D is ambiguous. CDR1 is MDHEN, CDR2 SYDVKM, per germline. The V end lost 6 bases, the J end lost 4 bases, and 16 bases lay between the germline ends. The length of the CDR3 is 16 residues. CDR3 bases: TGTGCCAGCAGCCTAGGTTACGATGCCGGGGCCAACGTCCTGACTTTC. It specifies CASSLGYDAGANVLTF. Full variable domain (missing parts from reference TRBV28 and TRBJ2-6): DVKVTQSSRYLVKRTGEKVFLECVQDMDHENMFWYRQDPGLGLRLIYFSYDVKMKEKGDIPEGYSVSREKKERFSLILESASTNQTSMYLCASSLGYDAGANVLTFGAGSRLTVL.

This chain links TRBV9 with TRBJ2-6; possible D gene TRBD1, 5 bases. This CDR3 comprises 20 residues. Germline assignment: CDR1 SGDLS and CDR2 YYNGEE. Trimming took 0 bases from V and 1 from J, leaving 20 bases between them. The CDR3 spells CASSVASRGPTDSGANVLTF. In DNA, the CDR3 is TGTGCCAGCAGCGTAGCTAGTAGGGGCCCCACCGATTCTGGGGCCAACGTCCTGACTTTC. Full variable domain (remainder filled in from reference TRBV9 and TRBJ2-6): DSGVTQTPKHLITATGQRVTLRCSPRSGDLSVYWYQQSLDQGLQFLIQYYNGEERAKGNILERFSAQQFPDLHSELNLSSLELGDSALYFCASSVASRGPTDSGANVLTFGAGSRLTVL.

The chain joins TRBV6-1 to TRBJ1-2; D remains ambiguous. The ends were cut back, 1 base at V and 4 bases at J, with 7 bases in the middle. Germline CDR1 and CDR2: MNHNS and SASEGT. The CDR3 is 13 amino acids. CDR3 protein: CASSEVRLYGYTF. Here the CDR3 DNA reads TGTGCCAGCAGTGAAGTCCGTCTCTATGGCTACACCTTC.

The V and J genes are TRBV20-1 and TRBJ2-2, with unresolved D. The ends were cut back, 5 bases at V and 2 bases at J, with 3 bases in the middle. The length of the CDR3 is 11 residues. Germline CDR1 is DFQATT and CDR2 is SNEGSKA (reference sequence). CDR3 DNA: TGCAGTGCTCCTAACACCGGGGAGCTGTTTTTT. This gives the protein CSAPNTGELFF.

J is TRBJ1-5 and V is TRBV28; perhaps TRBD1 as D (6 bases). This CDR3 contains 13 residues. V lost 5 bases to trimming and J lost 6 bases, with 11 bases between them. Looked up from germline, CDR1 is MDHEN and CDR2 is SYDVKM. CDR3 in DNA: TGTGCCAGCAGTCTGCGGGGGGCTCAGCCCCAGCATTTT. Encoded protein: CASSLRGAQPQHF.

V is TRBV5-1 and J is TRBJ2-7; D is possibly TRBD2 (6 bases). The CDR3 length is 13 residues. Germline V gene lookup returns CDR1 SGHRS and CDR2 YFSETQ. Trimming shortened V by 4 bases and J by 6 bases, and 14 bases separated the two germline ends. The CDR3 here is CASSRDSPFEQYF. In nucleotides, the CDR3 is TGCGCCAGCAGCCGGGACTCCCCTTTCGAGCAGTACTTC.

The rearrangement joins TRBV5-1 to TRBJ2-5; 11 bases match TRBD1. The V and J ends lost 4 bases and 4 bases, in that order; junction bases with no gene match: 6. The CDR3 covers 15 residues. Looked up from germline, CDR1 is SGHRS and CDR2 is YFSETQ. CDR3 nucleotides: TGCGCCAGCAGCATGACCGGGACAGGGGGAGAGACCCAGTACTTC. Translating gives CASSMTGTGGETQYF.

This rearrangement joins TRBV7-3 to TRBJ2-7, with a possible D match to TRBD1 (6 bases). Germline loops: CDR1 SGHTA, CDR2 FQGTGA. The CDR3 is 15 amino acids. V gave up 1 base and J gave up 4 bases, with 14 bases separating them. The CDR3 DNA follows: TGTGCCAGCAGCTTAAAGCTTGGGACACCTTACGAGCAGTACTTC. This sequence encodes CASSLKLGTPYEQYF.

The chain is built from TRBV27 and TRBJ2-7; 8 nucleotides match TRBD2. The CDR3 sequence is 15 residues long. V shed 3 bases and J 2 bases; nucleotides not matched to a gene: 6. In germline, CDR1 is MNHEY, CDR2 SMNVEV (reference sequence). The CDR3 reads CASSFSAGLAYEQYF. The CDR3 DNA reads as TGTGCCAGCAGTTTTTCGGCGGGACTAGCCTACGAGCAGTACTTC.

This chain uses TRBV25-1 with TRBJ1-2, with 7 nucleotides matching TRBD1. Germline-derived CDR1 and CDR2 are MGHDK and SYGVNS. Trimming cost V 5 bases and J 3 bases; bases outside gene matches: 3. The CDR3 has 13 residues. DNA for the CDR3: TGTGCCAGCAGTTCGGGACAGCACTATGGCTACACCTTC. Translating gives CASSSGQHYGYTF.